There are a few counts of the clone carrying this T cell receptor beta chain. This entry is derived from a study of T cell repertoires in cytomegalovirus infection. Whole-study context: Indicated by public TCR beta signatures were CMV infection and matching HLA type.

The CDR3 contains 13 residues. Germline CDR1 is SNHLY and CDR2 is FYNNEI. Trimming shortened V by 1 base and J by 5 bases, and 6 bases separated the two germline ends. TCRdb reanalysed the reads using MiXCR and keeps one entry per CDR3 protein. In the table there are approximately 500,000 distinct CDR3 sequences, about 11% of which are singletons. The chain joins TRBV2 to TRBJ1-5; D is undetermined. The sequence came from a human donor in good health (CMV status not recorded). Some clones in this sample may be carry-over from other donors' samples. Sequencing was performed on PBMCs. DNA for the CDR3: TGTGCCAGCAGTGAAGAGGCGGATCAGCCCCAGCATTTT. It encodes CASSEEADQPQHF. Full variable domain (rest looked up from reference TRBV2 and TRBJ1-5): EPEVTQTPSHQVTQMGQEVILRCVPISNHLYFYWYRQILGQKVEFLVSFYNNEISEKSEIFDDQFSVERPDGSNFTLKIRSTKLEDSAMYFCASSEEADQPQHFGDGTRLSIL.